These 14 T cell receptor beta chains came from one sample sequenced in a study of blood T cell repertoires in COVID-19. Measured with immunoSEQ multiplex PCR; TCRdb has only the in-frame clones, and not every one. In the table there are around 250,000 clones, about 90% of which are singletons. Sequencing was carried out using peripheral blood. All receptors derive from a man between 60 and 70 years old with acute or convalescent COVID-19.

The CDR3 bases are TGTGCCAGCAGCTTCCGAACAGGGAGCTACGAGCAGTACTTC. This translates into CASSFRTGSYEQYF. The genes are TRBV11-1 and TRBJ2-7, with a tentative D call TRBD1 (6 bases). This CDR3 spans 14 amino acids. V shed 3 bases and J shed 3 bases, with 12 bases lying between them. Germline assignment: CDR1 SGHAT and CDR2 FQDESV (reference sequence).

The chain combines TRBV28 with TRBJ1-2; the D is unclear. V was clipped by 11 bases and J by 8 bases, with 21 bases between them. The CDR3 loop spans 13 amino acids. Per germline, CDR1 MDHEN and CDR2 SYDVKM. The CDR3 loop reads CAARWRVRGGYTF. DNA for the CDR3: TGTGCCGCTCGTTGGAGGGTGCGGGGAGGCTACACCTTC.

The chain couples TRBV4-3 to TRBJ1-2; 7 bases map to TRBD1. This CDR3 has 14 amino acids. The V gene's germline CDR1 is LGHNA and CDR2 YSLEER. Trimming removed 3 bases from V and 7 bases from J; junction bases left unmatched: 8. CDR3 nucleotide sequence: TGCGCCAGCAGCCAGACTAGGGGGCTGGGTGGCTACACCTTC. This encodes CASSQTRGLGGYTF.

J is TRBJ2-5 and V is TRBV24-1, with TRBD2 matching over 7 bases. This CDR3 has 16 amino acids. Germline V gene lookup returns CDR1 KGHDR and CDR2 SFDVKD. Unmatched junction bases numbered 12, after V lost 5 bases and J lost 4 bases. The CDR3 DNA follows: TGTGCCACCAGTGTCGGGGCTAGCGGTCTGCCAGAGACCCAGTACTTC. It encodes CATSVGASGLPETQYF.

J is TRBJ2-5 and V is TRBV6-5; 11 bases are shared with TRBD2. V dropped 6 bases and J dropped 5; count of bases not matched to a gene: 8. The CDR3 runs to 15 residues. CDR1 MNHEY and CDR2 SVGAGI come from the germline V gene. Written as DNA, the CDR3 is TGTGCCAGCAGACTAGCGGGAGCCCTCGGGGAGACCCAGTACTTC. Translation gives CASRLAGALGETQYF.

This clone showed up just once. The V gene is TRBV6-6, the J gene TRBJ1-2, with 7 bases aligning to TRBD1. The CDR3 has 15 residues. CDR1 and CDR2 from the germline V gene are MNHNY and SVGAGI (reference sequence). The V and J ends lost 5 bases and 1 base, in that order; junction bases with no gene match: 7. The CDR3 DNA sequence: TGTGCCAGCAGTCGCCGACAGGGAATTAACTATGGCTACACCTTC. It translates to CASSRRQGINYGYTF.

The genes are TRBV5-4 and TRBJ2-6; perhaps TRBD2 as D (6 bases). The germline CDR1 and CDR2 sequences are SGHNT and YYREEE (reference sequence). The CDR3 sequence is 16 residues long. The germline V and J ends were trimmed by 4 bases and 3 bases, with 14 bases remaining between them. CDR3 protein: CASSPSGGFGANVLTF. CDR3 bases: TGTGCCAGCAGCCCGTCCGGGGGATTTGGGGCCAACGTCCTGACTTTC. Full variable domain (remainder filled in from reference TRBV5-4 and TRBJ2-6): ETGVTQSPTHLIKTRGQQVTLRCSSQSGHNTVSWYQQALGQGPQFIFQYYREEENGRGNFPPRFSGLQFPNYSSELNVNALELDDSALYLCASSPSGGFGANVLTFGAGSRLTVL.

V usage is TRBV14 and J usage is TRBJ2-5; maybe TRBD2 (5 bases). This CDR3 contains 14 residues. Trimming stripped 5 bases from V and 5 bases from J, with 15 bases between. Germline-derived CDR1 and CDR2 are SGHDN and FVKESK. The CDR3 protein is CASSLWTGGETQYF. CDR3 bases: TGTGCCAGCAGCTTGTGGACTGGCGGGGAGACCCAGTACTTC.

The CDR3 sequence is CASNIQGSNEKLFF. The CDR3 DNA follows: TGTGCCAGCAATATACAGGGAAGTAATGAAAAACTGTTTTTT. The chain employs TRBV6-6 and TRBJ1-4, with D possibly TRBD1 on 6 matching bases. This CDR3 is built from 14 residues. Germline V CDR1 and CDR2: MNHNY, SVGAGI (reference sequence). The V gene lost 7 bases and the J gene lost 4 bases, with 13 bases spanning the gap.

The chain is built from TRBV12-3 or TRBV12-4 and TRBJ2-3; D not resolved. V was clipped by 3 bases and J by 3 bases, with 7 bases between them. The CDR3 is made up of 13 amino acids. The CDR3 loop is CASSLVETDTQYF. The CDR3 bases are TGTGCCAGCAGTTTGGTGGAGACAGATACGCAGTATTTT.

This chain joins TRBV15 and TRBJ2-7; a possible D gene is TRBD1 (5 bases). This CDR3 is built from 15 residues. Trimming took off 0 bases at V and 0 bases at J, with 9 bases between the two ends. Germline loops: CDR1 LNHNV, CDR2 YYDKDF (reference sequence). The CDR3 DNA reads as TGTGCCACCAGCAGAGAAGGGGCCCTCTCCTACGAGCAGTACTTC. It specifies CATSREGALSYEQYF.

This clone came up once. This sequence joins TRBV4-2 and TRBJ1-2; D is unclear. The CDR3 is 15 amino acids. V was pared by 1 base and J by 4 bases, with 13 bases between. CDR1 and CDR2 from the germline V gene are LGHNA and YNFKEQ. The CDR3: CASSQGAGRVYGYTF. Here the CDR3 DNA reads TGTGCCAGCAGCCAAGGAGCGGGGAGAGTCTATGGCTACACCTTC.

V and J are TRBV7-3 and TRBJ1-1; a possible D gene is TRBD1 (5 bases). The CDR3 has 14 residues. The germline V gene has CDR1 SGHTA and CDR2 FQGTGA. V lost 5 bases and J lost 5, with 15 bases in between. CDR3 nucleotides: TGTGCCAGCAGCCCCGGAAGGGGTACGACTGAAGCTTTCTTT. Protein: CASSPGRGTTEAFF.

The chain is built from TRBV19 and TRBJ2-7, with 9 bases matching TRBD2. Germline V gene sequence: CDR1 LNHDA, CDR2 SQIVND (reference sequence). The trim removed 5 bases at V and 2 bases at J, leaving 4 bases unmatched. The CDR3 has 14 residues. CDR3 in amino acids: CASSGAGGTYEQYF. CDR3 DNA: TGTGCCAGTAGTGGAGCGGGAGGAACCTACGAGCAGTACTTC.